Here is one T cell receptor beta chain with its context. This clonotype was detected only a few times. Its antigen is still unknown. Base qualities are not recorded, but no much larger clone differs from it by a single base. This entry is derived from a study of post-analysis software for immune sequencing data (dated by TCRdb to the mid-2010s). Context from the whole study: The recorded disease courses included relapsing-remitting, secondary progressive and progressive-relapsing multiple sclerosis, and some patients had no subtype annotation. The patient repertoires were set against 11 previously published healthy control repertoires from donors whose ages ranged from about 6 to 25 years. A subset of samples was prepared in parallel using single-end sample barcoding, then pooled and co-amplified after Illumina adapter ligation. Overall study results and their limits: A handful of TRBV segments, including TRBV5-6, TRBV5-1 and TRBV20-1, were significantly more frequent in patients than controls. Strong co-clustering of samples prepared in the same batch was shown by direct clustering with F measure, prompting a batch-effect correction. The control group was slightly older than the multiple sclerosis patient group. Normalized Chao1 diversity was significantly lower in multiple sclerosis patients than controls, suggesting substantial peripheral T-cell clonal expansion.

From cysteine to phenylalanine, the CDR3 is 16 amino acids long. Left in the record is the CDR3 DNA by itself, 48 bases read in frame from the first base. V sheds 4 bases and J sheds 3 bases, leaving 19 bases between their ends. CDR1 is given as SGHVS and CDR2 as FNYEAQ, both from the germline V gene. The method behind the library was PCR. Sequencing took place on an Illumina HiSeq 2500. To reduce PCR and sequencing biases, unique molecular identifiers were built into the TCR beta cDNA libraries. Every 1 to 10 million input T cells yielded 500,000 or so cDNA molecules, meaning each molecule approximated one T cell. The same protocol used for the earlier healthy control dataset was applied to prepare and sequence the patient libraries. Within a given batch, samples were prepared together, multiplexed and sequenced on the same HiSeq lane. The original methods were these. Raw barcoded reads were processed with MIGEC, and single-read molecular identifier groups were discarded before consensus assembly and CDR3 extraction. VDJtools was used for post-analysis of the clonotype tables, and diversity was normalized by down-sampling every dataset to the size of the smallest sample. In repertoire overlap clustering, CDR3 amino acid sequences, but not nucleotide sequences, were matched to correct batch-related cross-sample contamination. The public reads were reanalyzed by TCRdb: fastp trimming at Q25, MiXCR alignment, in-frame beta chains only. Each entry merges the rows of one CDR3 protein and shows their most common DNA and genes. These V and J calls derive from TCRdb rather than the authors' analysis. The sample data list 430,000 or so distinct CDR3 sequences, and roughly 40% of these were observed just once. 6% to 9% of the sample is taken by the ten largest.

To demonstrate the VDJtools post-analysis software, TCR beta repertoires were profiled from the peripheral blood of roughly 12 young patients with multiple sclerosis. The patients with multiple sclerosis were children and adolescents between roughly 6 and 16 years of age. The origin of this receptor is a girl aged 2 to 10 with multiple sclerosis. Sequences were obtained from blood. In this chain, TRBV7-6 is recombined with TRBJ2-7; TRBD1 is possibly the D segment (6 matching bases). The DNA sequence is TGTGCCAGCAGCTCGACCTCAGGGGCGAAGTACTACGAGCAGTACTTC. This gives the protein CASSSTSGAKYYEQYF.